Shown below are 3 T cell receptor beta chains from a single sample sequenced in a study of blood T cell repertoires in COVID-19. Data came from immunoSEQ multiplex PCR; TCRdb stores just in-frame clones and leaves some out. The table shows 200,000 to 300,000 clones, with approximately 88% occurring only once. Sequencing was performed on PBMCs or T cells enriched from blood (not recorded which). The receptors were sampled from a middle-aged woman with acute COVID-19.

For the CDR3, the DNA is TGTGCCAGCAGTGAGGGAGGACAGGGCCCTTTCTTT. This sequence encodes CASSEGGQGPFF. V and J are TRBV6-1 and TRBJ1-1; 8 bases agree with TRBD1. Germline CDR1 reads MNHNS; CDR2 reads SASEGT. Losses at the gene ends were 3 bases for V and 12 bases for J; bases not matched to a gene: 6. The length of the CDR3 is 12 residues.

The CDR3, as DNA: TGTGCCAGCAGCGGGGGTAGCGACCGTGACGAGCAGTTCTTC. This gives the protein CASSGGSDRDEQFF. This chain joins TRBV9 and TRBJ2-1; a possible D gene is TRBD2 (5 bases). V was cut by 3 bases and J by 10 bases, with 17 bases left in between. Germline V CDR1 and CDR2: SGDLS, YYNGEE. The CDR3 runs 14 residues.

J is TRBJ2-1 and V is TRBV5-8; D may be TRBD1 (6 bases). The germline V gene has CDR1 SGHTS and CDR2 YDEGEE. Trimming stripped 5 bases from V and 2 bases from J, with 14 bases between. This CDR3 has 15 residues. The CDR3 coding sequence is TGTGCCAGCAGTTTCGGGACACCGGCCTACAATGAGCAGTTCTTC. It encodes CASSFGTPAYNEQFF.